A selection of T cell receptor beta chains follows, all from one sample in a study of cytomegalovirus exposure and HLA in healthy donors. Method: immunoSEQ multiplex PCR; TCRdb's copy keeps in-frame clones and lacks some. This sample has over 150,000 clones, with 68% found just once. Sequencing was performed on PBMCs. The origin of the receptors is a woman between 40 and 55 years old in good health and CMV-seropositive. Each CDR3 is given with its conserved first and last residue. The D gene is left open where the match is weak. Only part of the rows carry a size: once, few, many, or a class if the clone is expanded.

>TRBV6-6|medium-sized|TRBJ1-1|-
CASSSMGALTEAFF
TGTGCCAGCAGTTCTATGGGGGCACTCACTGAAGCTTTCTTT
>TRBV28|-|TRBJ1-4|TRBD1
CASSTGTGGEANEKLFF
TGTGCCAGCAGTACGGGGACAGGGGGCGAAGCTAATGAAAAACTGTTTTTT
>TRBV6-6|-|TRBJ2-5|TRBD1
CASRYQGEETQYF
TGTGCCAGCAGATATCAGGGGGAGGAGACCCAGTACTTC
>TRBV5-4|once|TRBJ2-5|-
CASSGPTFEQYF
TGTGCCAGCAGCGGGCCCACCTTTGAGCAGTACTTC
>TRBV4-3|-|TRBJ2-7|TRBD2
CASSQDAAGGLYEQYF
TGCGCCAGCAGCCAGGACGCAGCGGGGGGGCTTTACGAGCAGTACTTC
>TRBV7-8|few|TRBJ2-1|-
CASSPFRVGYNEQFF
TGTGCCAGCAGCCCCTTTAGAGTCGGCTACAATGAGCAGTTCTTC
>TRBV9|-|TRBJ1-1|-
CASSPPRDTEAFF
TGTGCCAGCAGCCCCCCGAGGGACACTGAAGCTTTCTTT
>TRBV18|-|TRBJ1-5|-
CASSPEGGYNQPQHF
TGTGCCAGCTCACCGGAAGGGGGTTATAATCAGCCCCAGCATTTT
>TRBV5-1|-|TRBJ1-2|-
CASSLVGTPNYGYTF
TGCGCCAGCAGCTTAGTTGGGACACCTAACTATGGCTACACCTTC
>TRBV5-6|-|TRBJ1-5|-
CASSAVGQPQHF
TGTGCCAGCAGCGCCGTCGGGCAGCCCCAGCATTTT
>TRBV6-1|-|TRBJ2-7|TRBD2
CASRDQAGTYEQYF
TGTGCCAGCAGGGACCAAGCGGGAACCTACGAGCAGTACTTC
>TRBV19|few|TRBJ1-2|TRBD1
CASTAQGQGLNYGYTF
TGTGCCAGTACCGCCCAGGGACAGGGCCTAAACTATGGCTACACCTTC
>TRBV4-2|once|TRBJ1-6|-
CASSQVLGAINSPLHF
TGTGCCAGCAGCCAAGTTCTGGGGGCGATCAATTCACCCCTCCACTTT
>TRBV5-1|few|TRBJ1-2|-
CASSSNGGAGYTF
TGCGCCAGCAGCTCGAACGGAGGGGCCGGCTACACCTTC
>TRBV6-5|-|TRBJ2-7|-
CASSSRTRGSYEQYF
TGTGCCAGCAGTTCCAGAACCAGGGGATCCTACGAGCAGTACTTC
>TRBV15|few|TRBJ2-6|TRBD2
CATSRPRGTSGFSGANVLTF
TGTGCCACCAGCAGACCCCGCGGGACTAGCGGGTTCTCTGGGGCCAACGTCCTGACTTTC
>TRBV5-1|-|TRBJ1-1|-
CASSLGGTNMNTEAFF
TGCGCCAGCAGCCTCGGAGGAACTAACATGAACACTGAAGCTTTCTTT
>TRBV19|-|TRBJ2-1|TRBD1
CASSIQGAHEQFF
TGTGCCAGTAGTATACAGGGGGCACATGAGCAGTTCTTC
>TRBV18|-|TRBJ1-5|TRBD1
CASSPYQTGGNQPQNF
TGTGCCAGCTCCCCTTACCAGACAGGGGGCAATCAGCCCCAGAATTTT